The 15 T cell receptor beta chains reported below all come from one sample, sequenced in a study of graft-versus-host responses after intestinal transplantation. Assay: immunoSEQ multiplex PCR; the TCRdb copy retains only in-frame clones and omits some. Counted here are 20,000 to 30,000 clones, over 90% occurring once; the ten biggest clones make up 2%. The starting material was PBMCs, obtained 39 to 40 days after intestinal transplant. These receptors all come from a human patient who received an intestinal transplant, so some T cells may come from the graft donor.

The sample holds one count of this clone. The chain carries TRBV9 and TRBJ1-2; 9 bases are shared with TRBD1. With 0 bases clipped from V and 2 bases from J, the junction kept 5 bases outside the gene matches. The CDR3 contains 16 residues. The germline V gene has CDR1 SGDLS and CDR2 YYNGEE. CDR3 nucleotide sequence: TGTGCCAGCAGCGTAGCGGGACAGGGTGTGAACTATGGCTACACCTTC. Translated, it gives CASSVAGQGVNYGYTF.

The V gene is TRBV4-3, the J gene TRBJ1-6; 8 bases match TRBD1. The CDR3 sequence is 16 residues long. Trimming removed 1 base from V and 9 bases from J; junction bases left unmatched: 8. The germline V gene encodes CDR1 LGHNA and CDR2 YSLEER. The DNA of the CDR3 is TGCGCCAGCAGCCAAGGAAGGACAGGGAGGGGTTCACCCCTCCACTTT. It specifies CASSQGRTGRGSPLHF.

V is TRBV5-1 and J is TRBJ2-7; 11 positions match TRBD2. The CDR3 extends over 17 amino acids. Germline CDR1 is SGHRS and CDR2 is YFSETQ. J was trimmed by 0 bases and V by 0 bases; bases with no gene match: 5. CDR3 DNA: TGCGCCAGCAGCTTGGGTCCGGGACTAGCGGCCTCCTACGAGCAGTACTTC. It specifies CASSLGPGLAASYEQYF.

This rearrangement joins TRBV14 to TRBJ1-3; D not resolved. Looked up from germline, CDR1 is SGHDN and CDR2 is FVKESK. The CDR3 is made up of 16 amino acids. V was cut by 3 bases and J by 3 bases, with 15 bases left in between. The CDR3 bases are TGTGCCAGCAGCCACATAAACGGGATAATTGGAAACACCATATATTTT. Translating it yields CASSHINGIIGNTIYF. The variable domain in full, with the rest retrieved from reference TRBV14 and TRBJ1-3, is EAGVTQFPSHSVIEKGQTVTLRCDPISGHDNLYWYRRVMGKEIKFLLHFVKESKQDESGMPNNRFLAERTGGTYSTLKVQPAELEDSGVYFCASSHINGIIGNTIYFGEGSWLTVV.

This clone has more than one count but fewer than ten. V usage is TRBV11-3 and J usage is TRBJ1-1; 7 bases match TRBD1. The germline V gene encodes CDR1 SGHNT and CDR2 YENEEA. CDR3 length: 16 amino acids. The V and J ends lost 5 bases and 2 bases, in that order; junction bases with no gene match: 11. Here the CDR3 reads CASSAGGLGGNTEAFF. The CDR3 DNA sequence: TGTGCCAGCAGCGCCGGGGGGCTAGGGGGCAACACTGAAGCTTTCTTT.

The chain couples TRBV5-5 to TRBJ1-2; D is perhaps TRBD1 (5 bases). The V end lost 4 bases, the J end lost 8 bases, and 15 bases lay between the germline ends. CDR1 SGHKS and CDR2 YYEKEE come from the germline V gene (reference sequence). The CDR3 covers 13 residues. The CDR3 loop is CASSRREGEGYTF. Here the CDR3 DNA reads TGTGCCAGCAGCCGTCGGGAAGGGGAGGGCTACACCTTC. Using reference TRBV5-5 and TRBJ1-2 for the parts outside the CDR3, the full variable domain is DAGVTQSPTHLIKTRGQQVTLRCSPISGHKSVSWYQQVLGQGPQFIFQYYEKEERGRGNFPDRFSARQFPNYSSELNVNALLLGDSALYLCASSRREGEGYTFGSGTRLTVV.

The chain employs TRBV25-1 and TRBJ1-2; D is ambiguous. CDR3 length equals 11 residues. The V gene's germline CDR1 is MGHDK and CDR2 SYGVNS. The V gene lost 0 bases and the J gene lost 9 bases, with 5 bases spanning the gap. The CDR3 is CASSEYSSYTF. CDR3 in DNA: TGTGCCAGCAGTGAATATTCGAGCTACACCTTC.

CDR3: CASSGGILVDEQFF. In DNA, the CDR3 is TGTGCCAGCAGCGGCGGGATCCTGGTGGATGAGCAGTTCTTC. V is TRBV9 and J is TRBJ2-1; D possibly corresponds to TRBD2 (6 bases). Trimming took off 3 bases at V and 8 bases at J, with 15 bases between the two ends. CDR3 length: 14 residues. Per the germline V gene, CDR1 is SGDLS and CDR2 is YYNGEE. Filled out from reference TRBV9 and TRBJ2-1, the complete variable domain reads DSGVTQTPKHLITATGQRVTLRCSPRSGDLSVYWYQQSLDQGLQFLIQYYNGEERAKGNILERFSAQQFPDLHSELNLSSLELGDSALYFCASSGGILVDEQFFGPGTRLTVL.

This chain joins TRBV27 and TRBJ2-1; D may be TRBD2 (6 bases). Between the trimmed V and J ends, which lost 3 bases and 9 bases, there was a span of 21 bases. Germline V lookup: CDR1 MNHEY, CDR2 SMNVEV (reference sequence). This CDR3 is 16 amino acids long. The CDR3 is CASSFLRRRGGGEQFF. In DNA form, the CDR3 reads TGTGCCAGCAGTTTTTTACGGCGGCGGGGTGGGGGTGAGCAGTTCTTC.

This chain connects TRBV9 to TRBJ2-1; D remains ambiguous. Germline V gene data show CDR1 as SGDLS and CDR2 as YYNGEE. The CDR3 spans 15 residues. Trimming cost V 4 bases and J 8 bases, with 19 bases left between them. The CDR3 protein is CASSSETGPRDEQFF. Written as DNA, the CDR3 is TGTGCCAGCAGCTCTGAGACCGGACCAAGGGATGAGCAGTTCTTC.

This clone was detected once. The chain has TRBV9 and TRBJ2-1; 7 positions agree with TRBD2. Trimming took 0 bases from V and 0 from J; bases not matched to a gene: 6. The CDR3 loop spans 17 amino acids. Germline V gene sequence: CDR1 SGDLS, CDR2 YYNGEE. The DNA of the CDR3 is TGTGCCAGCAGCGTAGTTGGGACTACAAGCTCCTACAATGAGCAGTTCTTC. Translation: CASSVVGTTSSYNEQFF.

This chain uses TRBV5-1 with TRBJ2-1, with D perhaps matching TRBD2 (5 bases). Germline CDR1 SGHRS, CDR2 YFSETQ. This CDR3 is built from 16 residues. The germline V and J ends were trimmed by 1 base and 1 base, with 12 bases remaining between them. CDR3 DNA sequence: TGCGCCAGCAGCTTGTGGGTAGCGTATTCCTACAATGAGCAGTTCTTC. Its protein is CASSLWVAYSYNEQFF.

The J gene is TRBJ1-1, the V gene TRBV23-1, with D possibly TRBD1 on 6 matching bases. TRBV23-1 qualifies as an ORF whose function is uncertain. Deletions cut 5 bases from V and 0 bases from J, with 25 bases between. This CDR3 spans 19 amino acids. DNA for the CDR3: TGCGCCAGCAGTTCCAAATGGACAGCCCCGGCCATGATGAACACTGAAGCTTTCTTT. It translates to CASSSKWTAPAMMNTEAFF.

CDR3 coding DNA: TGTGCCATTCGAGTCCGGGACAGCTTGTACGAGCAGTACTTC. Translated, it gives CAIRVRDSLYEQYF. The genes are TRBV9 and TRBJ2-7; TRBD1 matches 7 bases. The CDR3 length is 14 residues. Per germline, CDR1 SGDLS and CDR2 YYNGEE. The V gene end was trimmed by 9 bases and the J gene end by 4 bases; junction bases not matched to a gene: 13. Using reference TRBV9 and TRBJ2-7 for the parts outside the CDR3, the full variable domain is DSGVTQTPKHLITATGQRVTLRCSPRSGDLSVYWYQQSLDQGLQFLIQYYNGEERAKGNILERFSAQQFPDLHSELNLSSLELGDSALYFCAIRVRDSLYEQYFGPGTRLTVT.

V and J are TRBV6-5 and TRBJ1-1; D is ambiguous. The CDR3 contains 14 residues. V was shortened by 6 bases and J by 1 base, with 12 bases between the two germline ends. CDR1 MNHEY and CDR2 SVGAGI come from the germline V gene. Here the CDR3 DNA reads TGTGCCAGCAGGCCGGTAGGGAGGAACACTGAAGCTTTCTTT. It yields the protein CASRPVGRNTEAFF.